This TCR beta chain was identified in a study of control samples from healthy donors and cancer patients. Method: immunoSEQ multiplex PCR; TCRdb's copy keeps in-frame clones and lacks some. The repertoire consists of 150,000 or so clones, with roughly 89% occurring once and the leading ten covering more than 6.5%. This CDR3 has 16 amino acids. After removal of 2 bases from V and 3 bases from J, the junction contained 5 bases not matched to a gene. The V gene's germline CDR1 is MNHEY and CDR2 SVGEGT. This receptor was taken from a young man in good health. The sample was blood. This chain links TRBV6-2 or TRBV6-3 with TRBJ2-3; TRBD1 aligns across 10 bases. CDR3 bases: TGTGCCAGCAGTTACCCGACAGGGGGCTCTACAGATACGCAGTATTTT. This gives the protein CASSYPTGGSTDTQYF.